This T cell receptor (beta chain) was sequenced in a study of blood T cell repertoires in COVID-19. Recruitment covered about 25 US areas and drew participants whose ages spanned 18 to 89 years. The authors' processing: Estimates of nucleated cell counts were drawn from the amplification of reference gene primers. Data came from immunoSEQ multiplex PCR; TCRdb stores just in-frame clones and leaves some out. For V, J and clone size, that table is used; D and trimming come from the DNA. This table holds 200,000 to 250,000 clones, over 75% found once. Germline CDR1 reads MNHEY; CDR2 reads SMNVEV (reference sequence). The CDR3 is 14 residues long. V dropped 7 bases and J dropped 0; count of bases not matched to a gene: 3.

The gene calls are TRBV27 and TRBJ2-1; 7 bases align to TRBD2. The sequencing sample was made of PBMCs or T cells enriched from blood (not recorded which). This clonotype was sampled from a woman under 30 in a cohort exposed to, infected with or recovered from COVID-19 (not recorded which). The CDR3 here is CASIAGSSYNEQFF. The CDR3 DNA reads as TGTGCCAGCATAGCGGGCAGCTCCTACAATGAGCAGTTCTTC.